Following are 9 T cell receptor beta chains from one sample sequenced in a study of blood T cell repertoires in COVID-19. Generated by immunoSEQ multiplex PCR, the TCRdb table keeps only in-frame clones and is missing some. The sample lists around 200,000 clones, 80% occurring once. The sequenced material came from PBMCs or T cells enriched from blood (not recorded which). All receptors derive from a woman aged 40 to 49 with acute COVID-19.

This rearrangement joins TRBV7-3 to TRBJ2-3; the match to TRBD2 covers 9 bases. V was clipped by 5 bases and J by 0 bases; unmatched bases: 6. From germline, CDR1 is SGHTA and CDR2 FQGTGA. The CDR3 extends over 16 amino acids. The CDR3 coding sequence is TGTGCCAGCAGCCCTATTAGCGGGGGAAGCACAGATACGCAGTATTTT. Protein: CASSPISGGSTDTQYF.

This rearrangement joins TRBV7-2 to TRBJ2-1, with a tentative D call TRBD2 (5 bases). The CDR3 runs to 16 residues. Between the trimmed V and J ends, which lost 4 bases and 1 base, there was a span of 14 bases. The V gene's germline CDR1 is SGHTA and CDR2 FQGNSA. The CDR3 DNA follows: TGTGCCAGCAGCTCGCCAGGTTGGGAGTCCTACAATGAGCAGTTCTTC. This sequence encodes CASSSPGWESYNEQFF.

The genes are TRBV5-1 and TRBJ2-2; 10 nucleotides agree with TRBD2. J lost 3 bases, V lost 5 bases, and 4 bases had no gene match. Germline lookup yields CDR1 SGHRS and CDR2 YFSETQ. The CDR3 sequence is 15 residues long. CDR3 sequence reads: CASSSSGGHTGELFF. The CDR3 bases are TGCGCCAGCAGTTCTAGCGGGGGCCACACCGGGGAGCTGTTTTTT.

The rearrangement uses TRBV11-2 and TRBJ1-4; the match to TRBD1 covers 8 bases. CDR3 size: 16 residues. Germline trimming cut 3 bases from V and 8 bases from J; bases unmatched to any gene: 11. Per the germline V gene, CDR1 is SGHAT and CDR2 is FQNNGV. The CDR3 DNA reads TGTGCCAGCAGCTTCCGGCCGGACAGGGAGGGGGAAAAACTGTTTTTT. This sequence encodes CASSFRPDREGEKLFF.

V is TRBV19 and J is TRBJ2-7; 9 bases align to TRBD2. V was clipped by 4 bases and J by 6 bases; unmatched bases: 7. CDR3 length: 14 amino acids. CDR1 and CDR2 from the germline V gene are LNHDA and SQIVND (reference sequence). The CDR3 loop is CASSTPGLAFEQYF. The CDR3 nucleotides read TGTGCCAGTAGTACACCGGGACTAGCCTTCGAGCAGTACTTC.

The chain is built from TRBV28 and TRBJ1-2; D call uncertain. Germline V gene sequence: CDR1 MDHEN, CDR2 SYDVKM. Trimming left V 5 bases short and J 7 bases short, with 8 bases between. The CDR3 spans 11 residues. The CDR3 reads CASSSGGGYTF. CDR3 bases: TGTGCCAGCAGTAGTGGCGGTGGCTACACCTTC.

This clone was observed a few times. This chain links TRBV19 with TRBJ1-2; D gene uncertain. The V gene's germline CDR1 is LNHDA and CDR2 SQIVND (reference sequence). The V and J ends lost 2 bases and 8 bases respectively, with 9 bases between them. The CDR3 loop spans 12 amino acids. The CDR3 nucleotides are TGTGCCAGTAGTATAATGGGGAGAGGCTACACCTTC. Protein sequence: CASSIMGRGYTF.

This clone was seen a few times. The chain links TRBV19 to TRBJ1-5, with D perhaps TRBD1 (6 bases). V was shortened by 7 bases and J by 5 bases, with 21 bases between the two germline ends. Germline loops: CDR1 LNHDA, CDR2 SQIVND (reference sequence). The CDR3 contains 16 residues. The CDR3 bases are TGTGCCAGTAACGTGGCAGGGGTTTACGGCGATCAGCCCCAGCATTTT. It translates to CASNVAGVYGDQPQHF.

The gene calls are TRBV5-4 and TRBJ1-2, with 7 bases matching TRBD1. This CDR3 contains 14 residues. Losses at the gene ends were 0 bases for V and 5 bases for J; bases not matched to a gene: 4. The germline gives CDR1 SGHNT, CDR2 YYREEE (reference sequence). The CDR3 bases are TGTGCCAGCAGCTTGGAACAGGGGATATATGGCTACACCTTC. Amino acid sequence: CASSLEQGIYGYTF.